These T cell receptor beta chains were read from a single sample in a study of a mutant IDH1 vaccine in newly diagnosed glioma. TCRdb's copy holds only in-frame clones and misses some; the assay was immunoSEQ multiplex PCR. The table records about 26,000 clones, 65% to 85% of them present only once. No cognate antigen is known for these TCRs. The sequences come from PBMCs, collected from a glioma patient whose treatment included an IDH1 peptide vaccine. Every receptor here comes from a man in his forties or fifties with glioma. Some clones in this sample may be carry-over from other donors' samples. The CDR3 runs from the conserved cysteine through the conserved F or W. The order of the fields is V gene, CDR3 length, clone size, J gene, D gene, CDR3 protein, CDR3 DNA. The D gene is left open where the match is weak. The size entry is marked missing in some rows and otherwise reads once, few, many or a size class.

v_gene: TRBV6-1
len: 14
abundance: few
j_gene: TRBJ1-2
d_gene: .
CDR3aa: CASSEGSSGWGYTF
CDR3nt: TGTGCCAGCAGTGAAGGGTCTTCAGGATGGGGCTACACCTTC

v_gene: TRBV30
len: 13
abundance: .
j_gene: TRBJ1-4
d_gene: .
CDR3aa: CAWRLGGVEKLFF
CDR3nt: TGTGCCTGGAGGCTTGGGGGAGTGGAAAAACTGTTTTTT

v_gene: TRBV6-4
len: 15
abundance: .
j_gene: TRBJ2-1
d_gene: TRBD2
CDR3aa: CASSDASGGYNEQFF
CDR3nt: TGTGCCAGCAGTGACGCTAGCGGGGGGTACAATGAGCAGTTCTTC

v_gene: TRBV6-5
len: 14
abundance: few
j_gene: TRBJ1-1
d_gene: .
CDR3aa: CASISSGDTAEAFF
CDR3nt: TGTGCCAGCATCTCCTCAGGGGACACCGCAGAGGCTTTCTTT

v_gene: TRBV6-6
len: 15
abundance: .
j_gene: TRBJ2-2
d_gene: .
CDR3aa: CASSYSGGRAGELFF
CDR3nt: TGTGCCAGCAGTTACTCGGGGGGACGGGCCGGGGAGCTGTTTTTT

v_gene: TRBV11-1
len: 16
abundance: .
j_gene: TRBJ2-2
d_gene: TRBD2
CDR3aa: CASSFWEAGGPGELFF
CDR3nt: TGTGCCAGCAGCTTTTGGGAAGCGGGGGGCCCCGGGGAGCTGTTTTTT

v_gene: TRBV6-6
len: 11
abundance: .
j_gene: TRBJ1-2
d_gene: .
CDR3aa: CASRSGSGYTF
CDR3nt: TGTGCCAGCAGGTCAGGGAGCGGCTACACCTTC

v_gene: TRBV7-2
len: 14
abundance: .
j_gene: TRBJ2-2
d_gene: .
CDR3aa: CASSPDWGAGELFF
CDR3nt: TGTGCCAGCTCCCCGGATTGGGGGGCCGGGGAGCTGTTTTTT

v_gene: TRBV11-2
len: 16
abundance: .
j_gene: TRBJ1-2
d_gene: .
CDR3aa: CASSLVGAAEGYGYTF
CDR3nt: TGTGCCAGCAGCTTAGTAGGGGCAGCCGAAGGATATGGCTACACCTTC

v_gene: TRBV4-1
len: 13
abundance: .
j_gene: TRBJ2-1
d_gene: .
CDR3aa: CASSHAGLNEQFF
CDR3nt: TGCGCCAGCAGCCACGCAGGTCTGAATGAGCAGTTCTTC

v_gene: TRBV11-2
len: 13
abundance: .
j_gene: TRBJ1-2
d_gene: .
CDR3aa: CASSPPGSYGYTF
CDR3nt: TGTGCCAGCAGCCCCCCGGGGAGCTATGGCTACACCTTC

v_gene: TRBV6-1
len: 15
abundance: once
j_gene: TRBJ1-4
d_gene: TRBD1
CDR3aa: CASSPGTGTNEKLFF
CDR3nt: TGTGCCAGCAGTCCCGGGACAGGGACTAATGAAAAACTGTTTTTT

v_gene: TRBV6-1
len: 13
abundance: .
j_gene: TRBJ1-1
d_gene: .
CDR3aa: CASSDQDGTEAFF
CDR3nt: TGTGCCAGCAGTGACCAGGATGGTACTGAAGCTTTCTTT

v_gene: TRBV4-3
len: 13
abundance: .
j_gene: TRBJ1-3
d_gene: .
CDR3aa: CASSQNSGNTIYF
CDR3nt: TGCGCCAGCAGCCAGAACTCTGGAAACACCATATATTTT